The entry below describes one T cell receptor (beta chain). These data originate in a study of PD-1 blockade in classical Hodgkin lymphoma. Only in-frame clones appear in the TCRdb table, and some are missing; sequencing was by immunoSEQ multiplex PCR. The table records roughly 16,000 clones, approximately 88% of them present only once. Relapse after autologous stem cell transplantation occurred in every patient, and brentuximab vedotin exposure varied. The CDR3 has 14 amino acids. Trimming stripped 1 base from V and 3 bases from J, with 9 bases between. Germline assignment: CDR1 SGHTA and CDR2 FQGTGA.

This chain uses TRBV7-3 with TRBJ1-1, with D possibly matching TRBD1 (5 bases). The TCR sequence derives from a human donor with classical Hodgkin lymphoma. Material: peripheral blood mononuclear cells (PBMCs), obtained before the second cycle of nivolumab. CDR3 region: CASSLMGGDTEAFF. CDR3 nucleotide sequence: TGTGCCAGCAGCTTAATGGGAGGGGACACTGAAGCTTTCTTT.